This T cell receptor (beta chain) came from a study of control samples from healthy donors and cancer patients. In its sample, this clone was seen a few times. Here immunoSEQ multiplex PCR was the method, and the copy in TCRdb shows in-frame clones only, minus some. The sample has more than 150,000 clones, roughly nine tenths seen once. The receptor's source is a woman under 40 in good health. The source material was blood.

The CDR3, as DNA: TGTGCCAGCGCAGGTAGCGGGAGAACAGATACGCAGTATTTT. Amino acids: CASAGSGRTDTQYF. The chain joins TRBV28 to TRBJ2-3, with 9 bases identical to TRBD2. Per germline, CDR1 MDHEN and CDR2 SYDVKM. Trimming at V came to 8 bases and at J to 3 bases, leaving 6 bases not matched to a gene. The CDR3 sequence is 14 residues long.